This record concerns one T cell receptor beta chain sequence. These data are taken from a study of blood T cell repertoires in COVID-19. Turning to the study itself: Both acute and convalescent COVID-19 samples were obtained from the United States, Italy and Spain. From T cells, B-cell-depleted T cells, or PBMCs came the material, which was cDNA or gDNA.

Original processing notes: Amplification from reference gene primers served as the basis for estimated nucleated cell counts. Clones were sequenced by immunoSEQ multiplex PCR, and TCRdb holds only the in-frame ones, with some missing. V, J and clone size are those of that table, while D and trimming were read from the DNA. Here the sample spans approximately 250,000 clones, approximately 82% being singletons. The TCR originated in a man aged 55 to 70 who had recovered from COVID-19. The sequencing input was peripheral blood.

The CDR3 sequence: CASSDGGWRGNEQFF. CDR3 nucleotide sequence: TGTGCCAGCAGCGACGGCGGGTGGCGGGGGAATGAGCAGTTCTTC. The chain has TRBV5-8 and TRBJ2-1, with TRBD2 matching over 7 bases. Trimming took 4 bases from V and 7 from J; bases not matched to a gene: 11. CDR3 length equals 15 residues. Germline V gene lookup returns CDR1 SGHTS and CDR2 YDEGEE.